These 19 T cell receptor beta chains share one sample of origin, sequenced in a study of cytomegalovirus exposure and HLA in healthy donors (dated by TCRdb to 2016 to 2017). Library preparation used the immunoSEQ multiplex PCR assay. For the multiplex PCR, a mixture combining 60 forward primers for TCR Vbeta segments and 13 reverse primers for TCR Jbeta segments was used. What TCRdb holds here is the immuneACCESS table cut down to in-frame rearrangements. Part of the clones is not present; checked against another copy, under half of the missing clones reflect an unresolved V gene, and the others are unexplained. Here the sample has roughly 200,000 clones; around four fifths occur a single time. The top ten clones comprise roughly 0.71% of the sample. The sequenced sample consisted of PBMCs. All receptors derive from a boy under 10 years old in good health and CMV-seronegative.

The rearrangement joins TRBV5-1 to TRBJ2-7; possible D gene TRBD2, 7 bases. CDR3 length: 15 residues. The germline V and J ends were trimmed by 0 bases and 2 bases, with 12 bases remaining between them. Looked up from germline, CDR1 is SGHRS and CDR2 is YFSETQ. CDR3 in DNA: TGCGCCAGCAGCTTGGTGGGGGGGGCAACCTACGAGCAGTACTTC. Translating gives CASSLVGGATYEQYF.

The chain recombines TRBV6-6 with TRBJ2-5; 15 bases line up with TRBD2. The CDR3 is 16 amino acids. Per germline, CDR1 MNHNY and CDR2 SVGAGI (reference sequence). Losses at the gene ends were 4 bases for V and 2 bases for J; bases not matched to a gene: 2. This CDR3 reads CASSSGLAGGQETQYF. Here the CDR3 DNA reads TGTGCCAGCAGTTCGGGACTAGCGGGAGGTCAAGAGACCCAGTACTTC.

The chain couples TRBV2 to TRBJ1-1; 11 bases line up with TRBD1. The CDR3 has 18 amino acids. The V gene end was trimmed by 8 bases and the J gene end by 0 bases; junction bases not matched to a gene: 14. The germline gives CDR1 SNHLY, CDR2 FYNNEI. CDR3 sequence: CASYLRDRGLTLNTEAFF. CDR3 sequence (DNA): TGTGCCAGCTATCTTAGGGACAGGGGGTTAACTTTGAACACTGAAGCTTTCTTT.

The sample holds a few counts of this clone. The chain has TRBV6-5 and TRBJ1-1; 7 bases map to TRBD1. The CDR3 runs to 15 residues. Germline V gene lookup returns CDR1 MNHEY and CDR2 SVGAGI. V dropped 6 bases and J dropped 1; count of bases not matched to a gene: 8. DNA for the CDR3: TGTGCCAGCAGACCGACAGGGATAAGGAACACTGAAGCTTTCTTT. Its protein product is CASRPTGIRNTEAFF.

This clone is a singleton in its sample. J is TRBJ1-2 and V is TRBV13; perhaps TRBD1 as D (5 bases). The germline CDR1 and CDR2 sequences are PRHDT and FYEKMQ (reference sequence). CDR3 length: 12 residues. V shed 5 bases and J shed 6 bases, with 10 bases lying between them. CDR3 DNA: TGTGCCAGCAGCGGGGGGAGGCATGGCTACACCTTC. Its protein is CASSGGRHGYTF.

V is TRBV7-9 and J is TRBJ2-5; 7 positions match TRBD2. CDR1 is SEHNR, CDR2 FQNEAQ, per germline (reference sequence). Trimming cost V 2 bases and J 1 base; bases outside gene matches: 1. The CDR3 covers 14 residues. The DNA for the CDR3 is TGTGCCAGCAGCTTATCTAGCGGCCAAGAGACCCAGTACTTC. Translation gives CASSLSSGQETQYF.

This rearrangement joins TRBV6-1 to TRBJ1-4, with a possible D match to TRBD1 (6 bases). Germline V gives CDR1 MNHNS, CDR2 SASEGT. This CDR3 has 15 residues. The V end was cut by 2 bases, the J end by 7 bases, with 14 bases between. The DNA for the CDR3 is TGTGCCAGCAGTGAAAAGATGGGGGCCAGTGAAAAACTGTTTTTT. This gives the protein CASSEKMGASEKLFF.

This clone was seen more than once but under ten times. V and J are TRBV11-2 and TRBJ2-7, with D perhaps matching TRBD1 (6 bases). The V and J ends lost 8 bases and 4 bases respectively, with 15 bases between them. The CDR3 runs 13 residues. Germline CDR1 SGHAT, CDR2 FQNNGV. This chain's CDR3 is CASGIGGDYEQYF. In DNA form, the CDR3 reads TGTGCCAGCGGTATTGGGGGCGATTACGAGCAGTACTTC.

CDR3 coding DNA: TGTGCCAGCAGTGGACAGATATTCACAGATACGCAGTATTTT. It translates to CASSGQIFTDTQYF. The V call is TRBV6-1, the J call TRBJ2-3; maybe TRBD1 (5 bases). The germline gives CDR1 MNHNS, CDR2 SASEGT. The CDR3 runs 14 residues. V lost 4 bases and J 2 bases, leaving 10 bases between the germline ends.

The J gene is TRBJ2-1, the V gene TRBV5-4; weak D call: TRBD1 (6 bases). Deletions cut 3 bases from V and 4 bases from J, with 8 bases between. CDR1 and CDR2 (germline): SGHNT, YYREEE (reference sequence). CDR3 length: 13 amino acids. The CDR3 DNA sequence: TGTGCCAGCAGCTCAACAGGGTACAATGAGCAGTTCTTC. Its translation: CASSSTGYNEQFF. The full variable domain, completed using reference TRBV5-4 and TRBJ2-1, is ETGVTQSPTHLIKTRGQQVTLRCSSQSGHNTVSWYQQALGQGPQFIFQYYREEENGRGNFPPRFSGLQFPNYSSELNVNALELDDSALYLCASSSTGYNEQFFGPGTRLTVL.

This CDR3 reads CASSFGQDHYGYTF. In DNA, the CDR3 is TGTGCCAGCAGCTTCGGACAGGATCACTATGGCTACACCTTC. The chain employs TRBV7-9 and TRBJ1-2, with 7 bases that match TRBD1. After removal of 3 bases from V and 3 bases from J, the junction contained 4 bases not matched to a gene. This CDR3 contains 14 residues. Germline V gives CDR1 SEHNR, CDR2 FQNEAQ (reference sequence).

A single count supports this clone. The V and J genes are TRBV4-2 and TRBJ2-2; TRBD2 matches 7 bases. Germline lookup yields CDR1 LGHNA and CDR2 YNFKEQ. The junction had 5 bases not matched to a gene; V was cut back by 4 bases and J by 9 bases. This CDR3 spans 13 amino acids. The CDR3 protein is CASSPSGGRELFF. In DNA, the CDR3 is TGTGCCAGCAGCCCCTCGGGGGGAAGGGAGCTGTTTTTT.

This chain uses TRBV6-5 with TRBJ1-1, with 7 bases matching TRBD1. CDR1 and CDR2 from the germline V gene are MNHEY and SVGAGI. With V trimmed by 7 bases and J by 1 base, 6 bases remained unmatched. The CDR3 extends over 14 amino acids. The CDR3, as DNA: TGTGCCAGCAACACGGACAGGAGGAACACTGAAGCTTTCTTT. It encodes CASNTDRRNTEAFF.

V usage is TRBV5-6 and J usage is TRBJ2-3; 10 bases are a match to TRBD2. The germline V gene has CDR1 SGHDT and CDR2 YYEEEE. The CDR3 totals 15 residues. The V segment lost 4 bases and the J segment 2 bases; nucleotides outside the gene matches: 4. The CDR3 loop reads CASSPGLATTDTQYF. In DNA form, the CDR3 reads TGTGCCAGCAGCCCGGGACTAGCGACCACAGATACGCAGTATTTT.

This clone was counted only a few times. The rearrangement uses TRBV7-8 and TRBJ2-5; possible D gene TRBD2, 5 bases. Germline assignment: CDR1 SGHVS and CDR2 FQNEAQ. Trimming pared 2 bases from V and 0 bases from J, leaving 10 bases between. The CDR3 contains 15 residues. The CDR3 loop reads CASSLKAEYQETQYF. For the CDR3, the DNA is TGTGCCAGCAGCTTAAAAGCGGAGTACCAAGAGACCCAGTACTTC.

The V and J genes are TRBV11-2 and TRBJ2-7, with 9 bases lining up with TRBD1. The J segment lost 6 bases and the V segment lost 5 bases, leaving 11 bases of the junction unmatched. CDR3 length: 15 residues. In germline, CDR1 is SGHAT, CDR2 FQNNGV. CDR3 in amino acids: CASSLRDRALREQYF. The CDR3 DNA reads TGTGCCAGCAGCCTTCGGGACAGGGCCCTTCGCGAGCAGTACTTC.

The chain recombines TRBV6-6 with TRBJ2-7, with TRBD1 matching 7 bases. With V trimmed by 6 bases and J by 4 bases, 9 bases remained unmatched. This CDR3 is 14 amino acids long. Germline V gene data show CDR1 as MNHNY and CDR2 as SVGAGI (reference sequence). The CDR3 bases are TGTGCCAGCAGCACTAGGACAGGAGAATACGAGCAGTACTTC. Protein: CASSTRTGEYEQYF.

The rearrangement joins TRBV9 to TRBJ2-2, with TRBD1 matching 12 bases. J gave up 6 bases and V 4 bases, and 16 bases lay outside the gene matches. CDR3 size: 19 residues. Germline CDR1 is SGDLS and CDR2 is YYNGEE. CDR3: CASSPGDRGHEESAGELFF. In nucleotides, the CDR3 is TGTGCCAGCAGCCCGGGGGACAGGGGGCATGAAGAATCGGCCGGGGAGCTGTTTTTT.

The rearrangement links TRBV13 to TRBJ2-3; possibly TRBD2 for D (5 bases). Between the trimmed V and J ends, which lost 1 base and 0 bases, there was a span of 8 bases. The germline V gene has CDR1 PRHDT and CDR2 FYEKMQ (reference sequence). This CDR3 has 15 residues. The CDR3 nucleotides read TGTGCCAGCAGCTTAGAGGGCGGGAGCACAGATACGCAGTATTTT. Protein product: CASSLEGGSTDTQYF.